The 22 T cell receptor beta chains below were found in one sample sequenced in a study of T cells in localized non-small cell lung cancer. The data were produced by immunoSEQ multiplex PCR, yet TCRdb's version contains in-frame clones alone and is incomplete. The profile shows 1,500 to 2,500 clones, 21% of them singletons. Sequencing used normal lung tissue next to the tumor, obtained before any cancer treatment. The source of these receptors is a woman aged 40 to 75 with stage I lung adenocarcinoma.

The V and J genes are TRBV6-8 and TRBJ1-2; TRBD1 aligns across 9 bases. The length of the CDR3 is 18 residues. Germline loops: CDR1 MNHGY, CDR2 SAAAGT. V shed 9 bases, J shed 3 bases, and the junction held 20 bases outside the gene matches. CDR3 sequence (DNA): TGTGCCAGTTCACTATTAGGGACAGGGATGTTACGGGACTATGGCTACACCTTC. Residues: CASSLLGTGMLRDYGYTF.

The chain uses TRBV6-8 and TRBJ1-3; TRBD1 might be the D (6 bases). The germline V gene encodes CDR1 MNHGY and CDR2 SAAAGT. The V end lost 6 bases, the J end lost 0 bases, and 12 bases lay between the germline ends. The CDR3 spans 15 residues. CDR3 coding DNA: TGTGCCAGCAGGCCGGACAGTTACTCTGGAAACACCATATATTTT. Protein: CASRPDSYSGNTIYF.

The gene calls are TRBV23-1 and TRBJ2-7; 7 nucleotides agree with TRBD2. TRBV23-1 is recorded as an ORF, its role being uncertain. V lost 6 bases to trimming and J lost 4 bases; unmatched junction nucleotides: 12. This CDR3 has 15 residues. Here the CDR3 reads CASSQDVGGAYEQYF. The CDR3 region has the DNA TGCGCCAGCAGCCAAGATGTGGGAGGGGCGTACGAGCAGTACTTC.

The chain is built from TRBV29-1 and TRBJ1-2; TRBD1 might be the D (5 bases). The germline CDR1 and CDR2 sequences are SQVTM and ANQGSEA. The CDR3 is 17 amino acids. V dropped 6 bases and J dropped 7 bases, with 30 bases sitting between them. Written as DNA, the CDR3 is TGCAGCGTCAGGTGGGACGCAGGGTCCCAAGTAACTGGTGGCTACACCTTC. This encodes CSVRWDAGSQVTGGYTF.

The chain has TRBV5-1 and TRBJ1-4; D is possibly TRBD1 (5 bases). CDR1 and CDR2 from the germline V gene are SGHRS and YFSETQ. CDR3 size: 14 residues. V dropped 0 bases and J dropped 8 bases, with 11 bases sitting between them. The CDR3 loop is CASSLEGYNEKLFF. CDR3 DNA sequence: TGCGCCAGCAGCTTGGAGGGGTATAACGAAAAACTGTTTTTT.

The V and J genes are TRBV29-1 and TRBJ2-3, with 9 bases lining up with TRBD1. The ends lost 7 bases at V and 1 base at J; junction bases unmatched: 12. The V gene's germline CDR1 is SQVTM and CDR2 ANQGSEA. The length of the CDR3 is 16 residues. The CDR3 loop reads CSARDRDEKGTDTQYF. The CDR3 nucleotides read TGCAGCGCCCGGGACAGGGACGAAAAGGGCACAGATACGCAGTATTTT.

This clone was seen a few times. The rearrangement links TRBV4-1 to TRBJ2-7, with 8 bases lining up with TRBD2. Germline-derived CDR1 and CDR2 are MGHRA and YSYEKL. Trimming cost V 3 bases and J 2 bases; bases outside gene matches: 6. This CDR3 has 15 amino acids. The CDR3 loop reads CASSQNGGAPYEQYF. The CDR3 nucleotides are TGCGCCAGCAGCCAGAACGGGGGGGCTCCCTACGAGCAGTACTTC.

This clone was seen a few times. The gene calls are TRBV11-3 and TRBJ2-6; D gene uncertain. Germline V CDR1 and CDR2: SGHNT, YENEEA. There are 16 residues in the CDR3. V was clipped by 4 bases and J by 0 bases, with 10 bases between them. Here the CDR3 reads CASSSTRVSGANVLTF. CDR3 coding DNA: TGTGCCAGCAGCTCAACAAGGGTCTCTGGGGCCAACGTCCTGACTTTC.

In its sample, this clone was seen a few times. The chain combines TRBV7-2 with TRBJ1-1; a possible D gene is TRBD1 (5 bases). Germline CDR1 reads SGHTA; CDR2 reads FQGNSA. Trimming took off 3 bases at V and 7 bases at J, with 12 bases between the two ends. The CDR3 is made up of 13 amino acids. The chain's CDR3 is CASSFFRESEAFF. CDR3 sequence (DNA): TGTGCCAGCAGCTTCTTCAGGGAAAGTGAAGCTTTCTTT. The full variable domain, with the rest looked up from reference TRBV7-2 and TRBJ1-1, is GAGVSQSPSNKVTEKGKDVELRCDPISGHTALYWYRQSLGQGLEFLIYFQGNSAPDKSGLPSDRFSAERTGGSVSTLTIQRTQQEDSAVYLCASSFFRESEAFFGQGTRLTVV.

The chain has TRBV19 and TRBJ1-5; 8 nucleotides align to TRBD1. Trimming at V came to 6 bases and at J to 11 bases, leaving 15 bases not matched to a gene. Germline values: CDR1 LNHDA, CDR2 SQIVND (reference sequence). This CDR3 is 15 amino acids long. Here the CDR3 reads CASRPTGAGLGSQHF. In DNA form, the CDR3 reads TGTGCCAGTAGGCCGACAGGGGCTGGGTTGGGTTCCCAGCATTTT.

Judged by abundance, this clone is large. The rearrangement joins TRBV30 to TRBJ1-3, with D possibly being TRBD1 (6 bases). Germline lookup yields CDR1 GTSNPN and CDR2 SVGIG (reference sequence). The CDR3 extends over 13 amino acids. V was trimmed by 7 bases and J by 0 bases, leaving 10 bases between them. The CDR3 DNA reads as TGTGCCTCCGAGGGGGTCTCTGGAAACACCATATATTTT. Protein sequence: CASEGVSGNTIYF.

Worth noting for this clone: A junction end diverges from the germline sequence, so it may reflect a read error. V is TRBV6-8 and J is TRBJ2-3; D is ambiguous. CDR1 MNHGY and CDR2 SAAAGT come from the germline V gene. The CDR3 spans 15 residues. In nucleotides, the CDR3 is TGTGCCAGCAGTGACTCGTGGCAGGCCACAGATACGCAGTATTTT. This encodes CASSDSWQATDTQYF.

The V and J genes are TRBV7-1 and TRBJ2-1; no firm D call. TRBV7-1 is an ORF for which the function is uncertain. Trimming cost V 4 bases and J 0 bases, with 13 bases left between them. CDR3 length: 16 amino acids. The CDR3: CASSLMALDSYNEQFF. In DNA form, the CDR3 reads TGTGCCAGCAGCTTAATGGCCCTGGACTCCTACAATGAGCAGTTCTTC.

This chain uses TRBV14 with TRBJ2-1, with TRBD2 identical over 13 bases. The germline gives CDR1 SGHDN, CDR2 FVKESK. Germline trimming cut 6 bases from V and 10 bases from J; bases unmatched to any gene: 24. The CDR3 sequence is 20 residues long. CDR3 amino acids: CASRNAPGLAGSPGFCEQFF. CDR3 nucleotide sequence: TGTGCCAGCAGAAACGCCCCGGGACTAGCGGGGTCCCCCGGCTTTTGCGAGCAGTTCTTC.

This clone was detected only a few times. The V call is TRBV11-3, the J call TRBJ1-1; D remains unclear. Deletions cut 5 bases from V and 1 base from J, with 11 bases between. This CDR3 is built from 14 residues. CDR1 is SGHNT and CDR2 is YENEEA in the germline V gene. The CDR3 DNA is TGTGCCAGCAGCCAACAAGGAGAGAACACTGAAGCTTTCTTT. This gives the protein CASSQQGENTEAFF.

The chain uses TRBV6-8 and TRBJ1-6; TRBD1 is a possible D gene (6 bases). The CDR3 is 15 residues long. The V and J ends lost 3 bases and 6 bases respectively, with 12 bases between them. Germline V gene data show CDR1 as MNHGY and CDR2 as SAAAGT. CDR3 in amino acids: CASSYRQGSNSPLHF. CDR3 in DNA: TGTGCCAGCAGTTATAGGCAGGGGTCTAATTCACCCCTCCACTTT.

By share, this clone counts as medium-sized. The chain recombines TRBV6-8 with TRBJ2-3; 9 bases line up with TRBD2. Trimming cost V 5 bases and J 3 bases; bases outside gene matches: 3. Germline CDR1 MNHGY, CDR2 SAAAGT. The CDR3 has 14 residues. CDR3 sequence reads: CASSPGLATDTQYF. CDR3 sequence (DNA): TGTGCCAGCAGTCCGGGACTAGCAACAGATACGCAGTATTTT.

This clone was picked up a small number of times. The V call is TRBV6-8, the J call TRBJ1-2, with D hard to call. The CDR3 loop spans 13 amino acids. Germline lookup yields CDR1 MNHGY and CDR2 SAAAGT. The V end was cut by 6 bases, the J end by 7 bases, with 15 bases between. The CDR3 sequence is CASRMNDILGYTF. The CDR3 coding sequence is TGTGCCAGCAGAATGAACGACATTCTTGGCTACACCTTC.

V gene TRBV6-8 combines with J gene TRBJ2-7; 8 bases align to TRBD1. CDR1 MNHGY and CDR2 SAAAGT come from the germline V gene. The CDR3 consists of 13 residues. Unmatched junction bases numbered 5, after V lost 6 bases and J lost 4 bases. The CDR3: CASRSGGAYEQYF. The CDR3 bases are TGTGCCAGCAGATCAGGGGGCGCGTACGAGCAGTACTTC.

A few counts support this clone. V usage is TRBV11-3 and J usage is TRBJ1-4, with D unclear. Germline CDR1 SGHNT, CDR2 YENEEA. The CDR3 is made up of 14 amino acids. Trimming removed 0 bases from V and 5 bases from J, with 7 bases in between. The CDR3 here is CASSLESNNEKLFF. For the CDR3, the DNA is TGTGCCAGCAGCTTAGAAAGTAACAATGAAAAACTGTTTTTT. Using reference TRBV11-3 and TRBJ1-4 for the parts outside the CDR3, the full variable domain is EAGVVQSPRYKIIEKKQPVAFWCNPISGHNTLYWYLQNLGQGPELLIRYENEEAVDDSQLPKDRFSAERLKGVDSTLKIQPAELGDSAVYLCASSLESNNEKLFFGSGTQLSVL.

This clone has just a few counts. The CDR3 region is CASTRGGQGSYEQYF. The CDR3 nucleotides are TGTGCCAGCACCAGGGGGGGACAGGGTTCCTACGAGCAGTACTTC. The chain carries TRBV6-8 and TRBJ2-7; TRBD1 agrees at 9 bases. Germline V lookup: CDR1 MNHGY, CDR2 SAAAGT. Losses at the gene ends were 7 bases for V and 1 base for J; bases not matched to a gene: 8. There are 15 residues in the CDR3.

The gene calls are TRBV12-5 and TRBJ2-3; weak D call: TRBD2 (6 bases). Germline CDR1 and CDR2: LGHNT and FRNRAP. The CDR3 consists of 13 residues. Here the CDR3 reads CASTRRGGDTQYF. CDR3 sequence (DNA): TGTGCCAGCACCAGGAGGGGCGGAGATACGCAGTATTTT.